These 2 T cell receptor beta chains were all obtained from the same sample, sequenced in a study of long-term antiretroviral therapy in people with HIV. Researchers report immunoSEQ v3.0 was run at survey level. Data came from immunoSEQ multiplex PCR; TCRdb stores just in-frame clones and leaves some out. The table includes roughly 33,000 clones, approximately 97% detected once. Source: unsorted PBMCs, taken 6.9 years after starting antiretroviral therapy. Receptors were obtained from a man younger than 45 with HIV.

The chain employs TRBV6-5 and TRBJ2-7, with D maybe TRBD1 (6 bases). Trimming took off 7 bases at V and 1 base at J, with 14 bases between the two ends. The CDR3 has 14 amino acids. CDR1 is MNHEY, CDR2 SVGAGI, per germline. The CDR3 bases are TGTGCCAGCAAACAGGGTTTTGGATCCTACGAGCAGTACTTC. This encodes CASKQGFGSYEQYF.

This rearrangement joins TRBV11-2 to TRBJ2-5; D call uncertain. CDR1 is SGHAT and CDR2 is FQNNGV in the germline V gene. The CDR3 consists of 15 residues. V was pared by 1 base and J by 2 bases, with 11 bases between. CDR3: CASSLATSYQETQYF. The CDR3 bases are TGTGCCAGCAGCTTAGCAACGTCATATCAAGAGACCCAGTACTTC. Full variable domain (remainder filled in from reference TRBV11-2 and TRBJ2-5): EAGVAQSPRYKIIEKRQSVAFWCNPISGHATLYWYQQILGQGPKLLIQFQNNGVVDDSQLPKDRFSAERLKGVDSTLKIQPAKLEDSAVYLCASSLATSYQETQYFGPGTRLLVL.